These 16 T cell receptor beta chains share one sample of origin, sequenced in a study of blood T cell repertoires in COVID-19 (dated by TCRdb to between 2020 and 2021). Receptor libraries were prepared by the immunoSEQ multiplex PCR assay. Entries here come from immuneACCESS through TCRdb and include only in-frame sequences with V and J called. Some clones fail to appear in such tables; in the studies checked, an unresolved V gene covers under half of the shortfall, and the cause of the remainder is unknown. The table for this sample lists some 55,000 clones; around 79% of them were counted only once. The ten largest account for 43% of the sample. Source material: peripheral blood. The receptors here all came from a man in his 70s with active or convalescent COVID-19.

CDR3 bases: TGTGCCACTTATGAAGGGGGTAAAAGTGGCTACACCTTC. Its protein is CATYEGGKSGYTF. This rearrangement joins TRBV19 to TRBJ1-2; maybe TRBD1 (6 bases). CDR1 LNHDA and CDR2 SQIVND come from the germline V gene (reference sequence). This CDR3 spans 13 amino acids. With 10 bases removed from V and 7 bases from J, the gap between germline ends came to 19 bases. The full variable domain, rest sourced from reference TRBV19 and TRBJ1-2, is DGGITQSPKYLFRKEGQNVTLSCEQNLNHDAMYWYRQDPGQGLRLIYYSQIVNDFQKGDIAEGYSVSREKKESFPLTVTSAQKNPTAFYLCATYEGGKSGYTFGSGTRLTVV.

This rearrangement joins TRBV9 to TRBJ2-2; TRBD1 might be the D (6 bases). Deletions cut 3 bases from V and 6 bases from J, with 18 bases between. Germline V gives CDR1 SGDLS, CDR2 YYNGEE. This CDR3 contains 16 residues. CDR3 sequence: CASSEDSFSLPGELFF. CDR3 DNA sequence: TGTGCCAGCAGCGAGGACAGTTTCTCCCTTCCCGGGGAGCTGTTTTTT. Complete variable domain (other parts from reference TRBV9 and TRBJ2-2): DSGVTQTPKHLITATGQRVTLRCSPRSGDLSVYWYQQSLDQGLQFLIQYYNGEERAKGNILERFSAQQFPDLHSELNLSSLELGDSALYFCASSEDSFSLPGELFFGEGSRLTVL.

Written as DNA, the CDR3 is TGTGCCAGCAGTTACTCGAAAAGGTTGCGGATTGGCACAGATACGCAGTATTTT. Protein sequence: CASSYSKRLRIGTDTQYF. The chain couples TRBV6-2 or TRBV6-3 to TRBJ2-3; D is unclear. V lost 0 bases and J 1 base, leaving 17 bases between the germline ends. In germline, CDR1 is MNHEY, CDR2 SVGEGT. This CDR3 has 18 amino acids.

This clone was seen only a few times. The gene calls are TRBV5-1 and TRBJ1-4, with D maybe TRBD1 (5 bases). This CDR3 has 16 residues. The V end lost 1 base, the J end lost 4 bases, and 14 bases lay between the germline ends. Germline V CDR1 and CDR2: SGHRS, YFSETQ. CDR3 coding DNA: TGCGCCAGCAGCTTGAGGAGGGGCGGCAATAATGAAAAACTGTTTTTT. This codes for CASSLRRGGNNEKLFF.

This clone was picked up one time. This chain links TRBV6-2 or TRBV6-3 with TRBJ2-1; D is unresolved. Trimming took off 5 bases at V and 5 bases at J, with 10 bases between the two ends. Germline values: CDR1 MNHEY, CDR2 SVGEGT. The CDR3 extends over 13 amino acids. The CDR3 sequence is CASSPGSHNEQFF. The CDR3 bases are TGTGCCAGCAGTCCGGGTTCCCACAATGAGCAGTTCTTC.

This sequence joins TRBV5-1 and TRBJ1-1, with D possibly TRBD1 on 6 matching bases. The V gene lost 0 bases and the J gene lost 6 bases, with 12 bases spanning the gap. The CDR3 sequence is 14 residues long. The V gene's germline CDR1 is SGHRS and CDR2 YFSETQ. This CDR3 reads CASSLEVRGAEAFF. CDR3 sequence (DNA): TGCGCCAGCAGCTTGGAGGTCAGGGGCGCTGAAGCTTTCTTT.

This chain joins TRBV30 and TRBJ2-7, with D possibly TRBD1 on 6 matching bases. This CDR3 has 13 residues. Trimming shortened V by 5 bases and J by 7 bases, and 18 bases separated the two germline ends. Per germline, CDR1 GTSNPN and CDR2 SVGIG (reference sequence). Written as DNA, the CDR3 is TGTGCCTGGGCCAGGGGTCAGGCCCGGGAGCAGTACTTC. Its translation is CAWARGQAREQYF.

This chain links TRBV6-5 with TRBJ1-2, with 7 bases lining up with TRBD1. CDR1 is MNHEY and CDR2 is SVGAGI in the germline V gene. The length of the CDR3 is 14 residues. J lost 2 bases, V lost 7 bases, and 7 bases had no gene match. Here the CDR3 DNA reads TGTGCCAGCACGGGGACAGCCAAGAACTATGGCTACACCTTC. It codes for CASTGTAKNYGYTF.

This chain links TRBV18 with TRBJ1-2, with 9 bases lining up with TRBD1. Germline assignment: CDR1 KGHSH and CDR2 LQKENI. V gave up 3 bases and J gave up 8 bases; unmatched junction bases: 7. This CDR3 comprises 14 residues. The CDR3 bases are TGTGCCAGCTCACCCGGGACAGGGAGAGGAGGCTACACCTTC. Translation: CASSPGTGRGGYTF.

This chain joins TRBV5-8 and TRBJ1-2; 7 nucleotides align to TRBD1. Germline V gene lookup returns CDR1 SGHTS and CDR2 YDEGEE. Trimming at V came to 0 bases and at J to 2 bases, leaving 7 bases not matched to a gene. The CDR3 has 16 amino acids. CDR3 DNA sequence: TGTGCCAGCAGCTTGGTAGGGGACAGAGCAAACTATGGCTACACCTTC. It encodes CASSLVGDRANYGYTF.

The genes are TRBV4-3 and TRBJ2-7; 9 bases align to TRBD2. The CDR3 contains 15 residues. J gave up 2 bases and V 4 bases, and 6 bases lay outside the gene matches. Germline assignment: CDR1 LGHNA and CDR2 YSLEER. CDR3 region: CASSRGSGGTYEQYF. CDR3 nucleotides: TGCGCCAGCAGCCGGGGAAGCGGGGGGACCTACGAGCAGTACTTC.

This chain connects TRBV5-1 to TRBJ1-1, with D uncertain. Looked up from germline, CDR1 is SGHRS and CDR2 is YFSETQ. V was pared by 0 bases and J by 1 base, with 7 bases between. The CDR3 consists of 14 residues. The CDR3 sequence is CASSLGLSNTEAFF. The CDR3 bases are TGCGCCAGCAGCTTGGGTCTTTCGAACACTGAAGCTTTCTTT.

J is TRBJ2-7 and V is TRBV6-5, with D possibly matching TRBD1 (5 bases). V lost 8 bases to trimming and J lost 4 bases, with 9 bases between them. This CDR3 comprises 11 residues. Germline V lookup: CDR1 MNHEY, CDR2 SVGAGI. Here the CDR3 reads CASVQGYEQYF. CDR3 coding DNA: TGTGCCAGCGTTCAGGGTTACGAGCAGTACTTC.

This sequence joins TRBV5-1 and TRBJ2-3; 8 bases match TRBD1. V dropped 0 bases and J dropped 6; count of bases not matched to a gene: 15. CDR1 is SGHRS and CDR2 is YFSETQ in the germline V gene. This CDR3 comprises 18 residues. CDR3 sequence (DNA): TGCGCCAGCAGCTTGGTTGTAGTATCCCGGACAGGGTCCGATACGCAGTATTTT. Amino acid sequence: CASSLVVVSRTGSDTQYF.

The rearrangement uses TRBV18 and TRBJ1-5; D ambiguous. The CDR3 contains 14 residues. Trimming removed 5 bases at V and 0 bases at J, with 8 bases between. The V gene's germline CDR1 is KGHSH and CDR2 LQKENI. As DNA, the CDR3 is TGTGCCAGCTCAAGCGGAAATAGCAATCAGCCCCAGCATTTT. Protein: CASSSGNSNQPQHF.

This clone was recorded only once. V usage is TRBV9 and J usage is TRBJ2-3; TRBD2 might be the D (6 bases). This CDR3 is built from 14 residues. Looked up from germline, CDR1 is SGDLS and CDR2 is YYNGEE. Trimming shortened V by 6 bases and J by 6 bases, and 17 bases separated the two germline ends. The CDR3 coding sequence is TGTGCCAGCACCCCTCCAACAGGAGGGGATACGCAGTATTTT. This sequence encodes CASTPPTGGDTQYF.